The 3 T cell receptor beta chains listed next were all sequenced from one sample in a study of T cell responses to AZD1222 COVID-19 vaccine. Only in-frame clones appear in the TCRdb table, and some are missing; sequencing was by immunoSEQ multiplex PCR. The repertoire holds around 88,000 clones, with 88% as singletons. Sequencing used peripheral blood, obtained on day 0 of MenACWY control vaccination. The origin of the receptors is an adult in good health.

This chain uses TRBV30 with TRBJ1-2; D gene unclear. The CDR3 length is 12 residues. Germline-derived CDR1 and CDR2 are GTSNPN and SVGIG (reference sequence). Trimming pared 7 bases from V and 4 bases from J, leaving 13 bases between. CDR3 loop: CAFGGSLYGYTF. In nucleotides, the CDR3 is TGTGCCTTCGGCGGGTCCCTCTATGGCTACACCTTC.

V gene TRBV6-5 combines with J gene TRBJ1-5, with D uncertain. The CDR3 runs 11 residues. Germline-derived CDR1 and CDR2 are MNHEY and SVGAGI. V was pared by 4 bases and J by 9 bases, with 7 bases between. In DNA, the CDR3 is TGTGCCAGCAGTTCCCCTAGGCCCCAGCATTTT. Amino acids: CASSSPRPQHF.

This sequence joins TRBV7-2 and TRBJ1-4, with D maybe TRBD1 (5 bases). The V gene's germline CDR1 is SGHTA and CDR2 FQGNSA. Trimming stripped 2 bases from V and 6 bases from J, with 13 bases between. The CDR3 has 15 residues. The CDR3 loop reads CASSLSGQGYEKLFF. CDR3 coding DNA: TGTGCCAGCAGCTTATCGGGGCAGGGTTATGAAAAACTGTTTTTT.